This TCR beta chain was found in a study of regulatory T cells in long-lasting Graves disease. On the study more broadly: Recently diagnosed Graves' patients had received antithyroid drugs for under 3 months.

For TCR beta, libraries came from iRepertoire HTBI primers and Arm-PCR of CDR3 regions. TCRdb processed the multiplex PCR reads anew with MiXCR; each CDR3 protein has one entry. The sample holds around 330,000 distinct CDR3 sequences; 18% are singletons and the top ten take roughly 40%. The length of the CDR3 is 15 residues. V shed 5 bases and J shed 8 bases, with 19 bases lying between them. CDR1 LNHNV and CDR2 YYDKDF come from the germline V gene (reference sequence). Stated time point: newly diagnosed GD, antithyroid drugs for less than 3 months. After RNA was extracted from PBMCs, the TCR library was made from it. The table lists this clonotype with a few counts. Its specificity is unknown. Points from the study as a whole: TCR diversity was lower in persistent Graves' patients (versus newly diagnosed ones). TRBV28, TRBJ1-2 and TRBJ2-5 were segments that persistent disease favored.

The sequenced sample was peripheral blood mononuclear cells (PBMCs), obtained at new diagnosis, from a patient treated with antithyroid drugs. The V and J genes are TRBV15 and TRBJ2-1, with a possible D match to TRBD2 (5 bases). The receptor's source is a female donor with Graves disease. CDR3 sequence (DNA): TGTGCCACCAGCCGCGGGTACAGCGATTCGGATGAGCAGTTCTTC. Translated: CATSRGYSDSDEQFF.